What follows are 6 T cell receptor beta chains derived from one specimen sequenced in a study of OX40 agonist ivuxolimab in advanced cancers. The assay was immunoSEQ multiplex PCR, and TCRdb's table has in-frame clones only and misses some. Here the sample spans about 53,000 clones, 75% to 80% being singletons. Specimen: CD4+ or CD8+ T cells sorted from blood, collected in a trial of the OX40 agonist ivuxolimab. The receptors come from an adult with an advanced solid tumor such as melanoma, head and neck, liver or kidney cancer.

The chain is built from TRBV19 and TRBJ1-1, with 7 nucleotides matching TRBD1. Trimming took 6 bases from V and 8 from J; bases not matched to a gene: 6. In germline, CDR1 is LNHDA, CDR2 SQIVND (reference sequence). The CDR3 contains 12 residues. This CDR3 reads CASRPGQAEAFF. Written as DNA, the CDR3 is TGTGCCAGTAGACCCGGACAGGCCGAAGCTTTCTTT.

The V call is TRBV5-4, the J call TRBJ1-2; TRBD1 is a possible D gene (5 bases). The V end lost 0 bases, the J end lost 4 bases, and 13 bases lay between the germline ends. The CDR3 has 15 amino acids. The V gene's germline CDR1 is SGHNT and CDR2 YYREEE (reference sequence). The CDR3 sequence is CASSLGGPLAYGYTF. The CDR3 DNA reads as TGTGCCAGCAGCTTGGGGGGACCGCTAGCCTATGGCTACACCTTC.

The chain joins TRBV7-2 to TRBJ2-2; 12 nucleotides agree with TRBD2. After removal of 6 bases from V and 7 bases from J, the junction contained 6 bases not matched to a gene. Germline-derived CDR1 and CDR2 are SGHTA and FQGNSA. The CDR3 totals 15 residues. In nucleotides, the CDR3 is TGTGCCAGCAGTGCCCTAGCGGGGGGGCTCGGGGAGCTGTTTTTT. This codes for CASSALAGGLGELFF.

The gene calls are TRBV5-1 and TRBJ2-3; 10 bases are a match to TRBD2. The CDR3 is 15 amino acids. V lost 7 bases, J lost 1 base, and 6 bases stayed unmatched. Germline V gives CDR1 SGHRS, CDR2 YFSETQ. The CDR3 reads CASGIAGGGTDTQYF. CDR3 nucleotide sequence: TGCGCCAGCGGTATAGCGGGGGGAGGCACAGATACGCAGTATTTT.

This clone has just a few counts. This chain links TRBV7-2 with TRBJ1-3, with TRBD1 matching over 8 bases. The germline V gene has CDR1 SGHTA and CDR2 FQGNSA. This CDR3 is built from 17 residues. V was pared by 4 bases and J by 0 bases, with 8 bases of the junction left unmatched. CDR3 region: CASSSRTGPNSGNTIYF. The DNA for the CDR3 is TGTGCCAGCAGCTCGAGGACAGGGCCAAACTCTGGAAACACCATATATTTT.

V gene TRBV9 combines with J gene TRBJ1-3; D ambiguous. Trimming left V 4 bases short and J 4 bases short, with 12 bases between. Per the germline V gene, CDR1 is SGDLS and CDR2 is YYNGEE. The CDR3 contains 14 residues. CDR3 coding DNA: TGTGCCAGCAGCTCCGCGGGTGGGGGAAACACCATATATTTT. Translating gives CASSSAGGGNTIYF. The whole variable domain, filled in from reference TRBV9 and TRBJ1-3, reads DSGVTQTPKHLITATGQRVTLRCSPRSGDLSVYWYQQSLDQGLQFLIQYYNGEERAKGNILERFSAQQFPDLHSELNLSSLELGDSALYFCASSSAGGGNTIYFGEGSWLTVV.